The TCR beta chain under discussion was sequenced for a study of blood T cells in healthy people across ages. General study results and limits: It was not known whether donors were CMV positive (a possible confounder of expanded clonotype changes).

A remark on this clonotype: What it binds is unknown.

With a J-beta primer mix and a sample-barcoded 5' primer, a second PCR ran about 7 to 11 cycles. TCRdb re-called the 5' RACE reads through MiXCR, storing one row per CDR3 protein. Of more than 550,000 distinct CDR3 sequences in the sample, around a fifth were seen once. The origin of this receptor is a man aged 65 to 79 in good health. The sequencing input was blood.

The DNA for the CDR3 is TGCGCCAGCAGCTTTCAGCTGGACCGTAGTGAGCAGTTCTTC. Translation: CASSFQLDRSEQFF. The chain recombines TRBV5-1 with TRBJ2-1; D is unclear. The CDR3 runs 14 residues. Trimming removed 2 bases at V and 9 bases at J, with 15 bases between. CDR1 and CDR2 (germline): SGHRS, YFSETQ.